The 22 T cell receptor beta chains below all came from one sample that was sequenced in a study of CD8+CD57+ T cells in acquired aplastic anemia. The study profiled TCR beta VDJ and CDR3 using genomic DNA as template. TCRdb re-analysed the reads in MiXCR, keeping a single row per CDR3 protein. Altogether approximately 150,000 distinct CDR3 sequences are present, less than 60% being singletons, with the ten largest covering roughly 1.2%. Patients chosen for sequencing had CD8+CD57+ cells that had expanded, as shown by flow cytometry. Material for sequencing was sorted CD4+, CD8+, or CD8+CD57+ T cells (not recorded which) from PBMCs. The receptors stem from a human donor with aplastic anemia.

Points on this clonotype: One end of the junction does not line up with germline, which may come from a read error. The chain links TRBV5-1 to TRBJ2-7, with unresolved D. In germline, CDR1 is SGHRS, CDR2 YFSETQ. CDR3 length equals 11 residues. CDR3 sequence: CASSLVYEQHF. DNA of the CDR3: TGCGCCAGCAGCTTGGTCTACGAGCAGCACTTC.

As regards this clonotype: One base away lies a much larger clone, so this may be a sequencing read error. The rearrangement joins TRBV4-1 to TRBJ2-2; D is possibly TRBD1 (5 bases). V lost 4 bases, J lost 6 bases, and 12 bases lay in between. This CDR3 has 14 residues. Germline V gene data show CDR1 as MGHRA and CDR2 as YSYEKL. CDR3 loop: CASSRVSGPGELFF. As DNA, the CDR3 is TGCGCCAGCAGCCGAGTATCAGGGCCCGGGGAGCTGTTTTTT.

This clonotype was counted ten times or more. This chain connects TRBV6-1 to TRBJ2-7; D might be TRBD2 (6 bases). V was trimmed by 5 bases and J by 1 base, leaving 12 bases between them. The CDR3 has 14 amino acids. Looked up from germline, CDR1 is MNHNS and CDR2 is SASEGT. The CDR3 nucleotides read TGTGCCAGCAGTACGGCAGGGAGGTCCTACGAGCAGTACTTC. Amino acids: CASSTAGRSYEQYF.

This clonotype has only a few counts. CDR3 region: CATSDVGLNYGYTF. Written as DNA, the CDR3 is TGTGCCACCAGTGATGTCGGATTGAACTATGGCTACACCTTC. This rearrangement joins TRBV24-1 to TRBJ1-2; no reliable D call. The CDR3 covers 14 residues. Per the germline V gene, CDR1 is KGHDR and CDR2 is SFDVKD. The ends were cut back, 3 bases at V and 2 bases at J, with 9 bases in the middle.

The chain recombines TRBV11-2 with TRBJ2-2, with TRBD2 matching 9 bases. CDR3 length: 18 residues. The V segment lost 2 bases and the J segment 0 bases; nucleotides outside the gene matches: 7. The germline V gene encodes CDR1 SGHAT and CDR2 FQNNGV. The chain's CDR3 is CASSLRAGGLANTGELFF. CDR3 nucleotide sequence: TGTGCCAGCAGCTTAAGAGCGGGAGGCCTCGCGAACACCGGGGAGCTGTTTTTT.

CDR3 region: CSARDQVSTFYEQYF. CDR3 coding DNA: TGCAGTGCTAGAGATCAGGTCTCCACCTTCTACGAGCAGTACTTC. This chain uses TRBV20-1 with TRBJ2-7; the D is unclear. Germline loops: CDR1 DFQATT, CDR2 SNEGSKA (reference sequence). CDR3 length: 15 residues. Trimming stripped 0 bases from V and 3 bases from J, with 15 bases between.

V and J are TRBV6-1 and TRBJ2-3; D might be TRBD1 (6 bases). There are 13 residues in the CDR3. Germline CDR1 is MNHNS and CDR2 is SASEGT. Trimming cost V 8 bases and J 5 bases, with 14 bases left between them. CDR3 loop: CASAGTRGDTQYF. CDR3 nucleotide sequence: TGTGCCAGCGCCGGGACACGGGGAGATACGCAGTATTTT.

Ten or more counts support this clonotype. The chain recombines TRBV19 with TRBJ2-5; unclear D gene. The CDR3 covers 12 residues. In germline, CDR1 is LNHDA, CDR2 SQIVND (reference sequence). Trimming stripped 4 bases from V and 5 bases from J, with 8 bases between. In nucleotides, the CDR3 is TGTGCCAGTAGTAAGGCTCGCGAGACCCAGTACTTC. Protein product: CASSKARETQYF.

The genes are TRBV5-4 and TRBJ2-4; D possibly corresponds to TRBD2 (6 bases). CDR1 is SGHNT, CDR2 YYREEE, per germline (reference sequence). The CDR3 is 14 residues long. The V end was cut by 4 bases, the J end by 8 bases, with 16 bases between. The CDR3 loop is CASSNSGGGDIQYF. The CDR3 region has the DNA TGTGCCAGCAGCAACTCGGGCGGAGGGGACATTCAGTACTTC.

This clonotype was seen many times. The V call is TRBV20-1, the J call TRBJ1-5; D unresolved. Germline values: CDR1 DFQATT, CDR2 SNEGSKA (reference sequence). The CDR3 runs to 15 residues. The germline V and J ends were trimmed by 3 bases and 7 bases, with 19 bases remaining between them. CDR3 sequence reads: CSARLPGGLEQPQHF. In nucleotides, the CDR3 is TGCAGTGCTAGGCTACCGGGAGGGCTGGAGCAGCCCCAGCATTTT.

Many counts were recorded for this clonotype. The chain joins TRBV9 to TRBJ1-2; 7 nucleotides line up with TRBD1. Germline V gene data show CDR1 as SGDLS and CDR2 as YYNGEE. The CDR3 extends over 13 amino acids. The trim removed 0 bases at V and 7 bases at J, leaving 3 bases unmatched. Here the CDR3 reads CASSVEGAGGYTF. The CDR3 nucleotides read TGTGCCAGCAGCGTAGAGGGGGCTGGTGGCTACACCTTC.

This clonotype occurred a few times. This sequence joins TRBV15 and TRBJ1-5; TRBD1 might be the D (5 bases). The germline V and J ends were trimmed by 4 bases and 0 bases, with 10 bases remaining between them. The CDR3 length is 15 residues. Germline V CDR1 and CDR2: LNHNV, YYDKDF (reference sequence). As DNA, the CDR3 is TGTGCCACCAGCACACGGGGGGTTAGCAATCAGCCCCAGCATTTT. Protein sequence: CATSTRGVSNQPQHF.

This clonotype was observed at least ten times. One junction end disagrees with the germline gene, perhaps due to a read error. The chain has TRBV5-1 and TRBJ2-7; possibly TRBD2 for D (6 bases). Germline CDR1 and CDR2: SGHRS and YFSETQ. The CDR3 consists of 14 residues. The CDR3 protein is CASSLAGSSYEQYF. The CDR3 nucleotides are TGTGCCAGCAGCTTAGCCGGGAGCTCCTACGAGCAGTACTTC.

This chain links TRBV19 with TRBJ2-3; TRBD2 matches at 10 bases. V was clipped by 4 bases and J by 2 bases; unmatched bases: 6. The V gene's germline CDR1 is LNHDA and CDR2 SQIVND (reference sequence). The CDR3 consists of 16 residues. In DNA, the CDR3 is TGTGCCAGTAGTAGCCTAGCGGGGGTAAACACAGATACGCAGTATTTT. Translated, it gives CASSSLAGVNTDTQYF. The complete variable domain, with remaining parts taken from reference TRBV19 and TRBJ2-3, reads DGGITQSPKYLFRKEGQNVTLSCEQNLNHDAMYWYRQDPGQGLRLIYYSQIVNDFQKGDIAEGYSVSREKKESFPLTVTSAQKNPTAFYLCASSSLAGVNTDTQYFGPGTRLTVL.

The chain uses TRBV6-5 and TRBJ2-7; either TRBD1 or TRBD2 may supply D (5 bases each). V was pared by 2 bases and J by 2 bases, with 10 bases between. This CDR3 spans 14 amino acids. The germline V gene encodes CDR1 MNHEY and CDR2 SVGAGI. This CDR3 reads CASSYGQGAYEQYF. DNA of the CDR3: TGTGCCAGCAGTTACGGGCAGGGAGCCTACGAGCAGTACTTC.

The sample holds many counts of this clonotype. The rearrangement uses TRBV3-1 and TRBJ2-7; D unresolved. The CDR3 spans 13 residues. Germline V gene data show CDR1 as LGHDT and CDR2 as YNNKEL (reference sequence). Trimming stripped 0 bases from V and 5 bases from J, with 8 bases between. CDR3 DNA: TGTGCCAGCAGCCAAGATCTTAGAAACGAGCAGTACTTC. The encoded protein is CASSQDLRNEQYF.

The CDR3: CASSWTGGQPQHF. For the CDR3, the DNA is TGTGCCAGTAGCTGGACAGGGGGTCAGCCCCAGCATTTT. V is TRBV19 and J is TRBJ1-5; 10 bases line up with TRBD1. The CDR3 totals 13 residues. V gave up 6 bases and J gave up 6 bases; unmatched junction bases: 2. Germline V gives CDR1 LNHDA, CDR2 SQIVND (reference sequence).

This chain links TRBV10-2 with TRBJ2-2; the D gene is possibly TRBD1 (5 bases). The CDR3 runs 14 residues. Trimming cost V 6 bases and J 4 bases, with 12 bases left between them. Germline V gene lookup returns CDR1 WSHSY and CDR2 SAAADI. The CDR3 protein is CASRDRRATGELFF. The CDR3 region has the DNA TGCGCCAGCAGAGACAGAAGGGCCACCGGGGAGCTGTTTTTT.

Notes on this clonotype: The junction departs from germline at one end; a sequencing error may be responsible. The V and J genes are TRBV9 and TRBJ1-2, with D possibly matching TRBD1 (6 bases). There are 12 residues in the CDR3. The V gene's germline CDR1 is SGDLS and CDR2 YYNGEE. The CDR3 DNA reads as TGTGCCAGCAGCGGTACAGGGAATGGCCACACCTTC. Its protein product is CASSGTGNGHTF.

Concerning this clonotype: A much larger clone differs from this one at a single base, so this may be a read error. CDR3 DNA: TGTGCCAGCAGTTTAAACCAGAACACCGGGGAGCTGCTTTTT. Residues: CASSLNQNTGELLF. The genes are TRBV12-3 or TRBV12-4 and TRBJ2-2; D possibly corresponds to TRBD2 (5 bases). The CDR3 length is 14 residues.

The chain joins TRBV7-9 to TRBJ2-2; D might be TRBD2 (5 bases). V shed 2 bases and J shed 5 bases, with 9 bases lying between them. The germline V gene has CDR1 SEHNR and CDR2 FQNEAQ (reference sequence). The CDR3 consists of 14 residues. In nucleotides, the CDR3 is TGTGCCAGCAGCTTAATAGGCGGGACCGGGGAGCTGTTTTTT. Its translation: CASSLIGGTGELFF. Full variable domain (missing parts from reference TRBV7-9 and TRBJ2-2): DTGVSQNPRHKITKRGQNVTFRCDPISEHNRLYWYRQTLGQGPEFLTYFQNEAQLEKSRLLSDRFSAERPKGSFSTLEIQRTEQGDSAMYLCASSLIGGTGELFFGEGSRLTVL.

The chain recombines TRBV4-3 with TRBJ2-5; D not certain. V was pared by 3 bases and J by 5 bases, with 10 bases between. There are 13 residues in the CDR3. CDR1 LGHNA and CDR2 YSLEER come from the germline V gene. This CDR3 reads CASSQGLFETQYF. The CDR3 DNA reads TGCGCCAGCAGCCAGGGTCTTTTCGAGACCCAGTACTTC.